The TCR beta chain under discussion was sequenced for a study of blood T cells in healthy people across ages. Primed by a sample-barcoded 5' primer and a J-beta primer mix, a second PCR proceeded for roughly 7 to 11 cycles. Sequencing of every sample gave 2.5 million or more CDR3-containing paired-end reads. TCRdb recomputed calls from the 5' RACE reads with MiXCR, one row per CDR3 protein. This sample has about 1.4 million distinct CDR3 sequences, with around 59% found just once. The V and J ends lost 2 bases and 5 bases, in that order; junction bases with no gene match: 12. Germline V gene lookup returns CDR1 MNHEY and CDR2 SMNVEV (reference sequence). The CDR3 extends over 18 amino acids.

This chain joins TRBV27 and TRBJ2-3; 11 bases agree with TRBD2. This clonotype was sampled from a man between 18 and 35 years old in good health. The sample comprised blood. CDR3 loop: CASSLRLAGGELRDTQYF. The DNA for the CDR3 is TGTGCCAGCAGTTTACGGCTAGCGGGAGGCGAGTTAAGAGATACGCAGTATTTT.